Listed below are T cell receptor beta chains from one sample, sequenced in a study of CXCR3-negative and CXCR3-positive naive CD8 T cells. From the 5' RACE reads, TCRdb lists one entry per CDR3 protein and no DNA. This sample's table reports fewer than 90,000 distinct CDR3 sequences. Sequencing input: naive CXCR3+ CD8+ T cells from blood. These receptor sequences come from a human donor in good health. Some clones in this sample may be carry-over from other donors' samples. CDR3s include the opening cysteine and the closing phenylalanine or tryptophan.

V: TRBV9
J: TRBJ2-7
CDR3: CASSVATGAYEQYF

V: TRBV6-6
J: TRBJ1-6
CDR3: CASSTGQVRSPLHF

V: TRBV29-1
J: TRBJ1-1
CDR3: CSALGTGVTEAFF

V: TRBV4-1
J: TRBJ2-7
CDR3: CASSQDGWDRGTAEQYF

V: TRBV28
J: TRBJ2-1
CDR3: CASSLAGTGRDNEQFF

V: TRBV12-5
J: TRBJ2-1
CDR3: CASGFFGGNEQFF

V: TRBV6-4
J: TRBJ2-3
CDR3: CASASRGGTGDTQYF

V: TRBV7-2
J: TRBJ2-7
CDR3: CASSSGDFYEQYF

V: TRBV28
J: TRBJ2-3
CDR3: CASTLDRGVRGQYF

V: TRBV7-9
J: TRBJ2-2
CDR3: CASSRSLVELFF

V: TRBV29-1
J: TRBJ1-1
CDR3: CSARGAWTEAFF

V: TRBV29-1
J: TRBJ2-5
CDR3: CSVVVGAKGQGWTQYF

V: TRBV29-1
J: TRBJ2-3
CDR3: CSVEGGDTQYF

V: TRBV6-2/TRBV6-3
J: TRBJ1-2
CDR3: CASSYSMSFSSYGYTF

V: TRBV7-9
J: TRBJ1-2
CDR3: CASSHLTDYGYTF

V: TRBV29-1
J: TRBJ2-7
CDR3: CSVVTDAYEQYF

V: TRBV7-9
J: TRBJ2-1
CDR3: CASSPHPLAGQYNEQFF

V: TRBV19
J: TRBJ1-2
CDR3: CASSTDPGQGYGYTF

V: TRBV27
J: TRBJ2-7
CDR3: CASLPGTGLTYEQYF

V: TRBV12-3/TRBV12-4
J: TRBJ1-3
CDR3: CASSLERSGTIYF

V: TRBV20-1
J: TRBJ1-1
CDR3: CSASAGSSLRGMNTEAFF

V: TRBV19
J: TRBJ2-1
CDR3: CASSIPTSGSFYEQFF

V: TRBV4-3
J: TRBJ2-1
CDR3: CASSQDMVTSGYNEQFF

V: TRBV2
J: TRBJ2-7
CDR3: CASSGDRNEQYF

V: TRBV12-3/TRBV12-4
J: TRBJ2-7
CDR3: CASTQAGLSSYEQYF

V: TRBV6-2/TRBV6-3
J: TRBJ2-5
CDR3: CASCVQMSETQYF

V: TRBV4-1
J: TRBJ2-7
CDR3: CASSQGGRFYEQYF

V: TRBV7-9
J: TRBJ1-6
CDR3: CASSPGLDWGNSPLHF

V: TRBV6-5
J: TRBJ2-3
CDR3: CASSSRLARTDTQYF

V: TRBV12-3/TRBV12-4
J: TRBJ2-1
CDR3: CACKEGGGYDEQFF

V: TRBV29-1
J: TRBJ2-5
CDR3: CSAKSFYQETQYF

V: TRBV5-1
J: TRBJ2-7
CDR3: CASSFSNWRERDEQYF

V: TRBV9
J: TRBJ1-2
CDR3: CASMDRGQGYTF

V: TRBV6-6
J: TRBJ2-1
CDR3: CASSGLDLNNEQFF

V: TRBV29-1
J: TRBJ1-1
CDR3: CSVAFNTEAFF

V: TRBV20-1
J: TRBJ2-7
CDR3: CSARVAGTLYEQYF

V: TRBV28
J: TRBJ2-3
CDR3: CASSPSGGLTDTQYF

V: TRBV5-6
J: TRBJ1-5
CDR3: CASSLHGQPQHF

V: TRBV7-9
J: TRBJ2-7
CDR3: CASSSRDSSIEQYF

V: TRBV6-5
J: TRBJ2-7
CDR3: CASSPPGGTPAYEQYF

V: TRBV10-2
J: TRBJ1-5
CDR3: CASSGIGTGVIQPQHF

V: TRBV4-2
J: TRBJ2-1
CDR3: CASSHGGGLNNEQFF